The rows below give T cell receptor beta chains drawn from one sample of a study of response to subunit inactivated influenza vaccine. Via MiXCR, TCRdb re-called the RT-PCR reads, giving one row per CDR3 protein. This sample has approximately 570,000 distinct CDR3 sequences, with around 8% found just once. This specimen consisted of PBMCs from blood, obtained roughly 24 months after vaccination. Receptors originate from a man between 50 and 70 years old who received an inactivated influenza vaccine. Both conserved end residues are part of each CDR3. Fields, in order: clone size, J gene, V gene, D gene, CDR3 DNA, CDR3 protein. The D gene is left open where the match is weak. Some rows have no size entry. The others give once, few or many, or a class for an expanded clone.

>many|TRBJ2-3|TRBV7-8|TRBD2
TGTGCCAGCAGCTCCGGACTAGCGGGGGCGCGGGATACGCAGTATTTT
CASSSGLAGARDTQYF
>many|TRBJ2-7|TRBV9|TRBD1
TGTGCCAGCAGCGTGTCCACAGGGGGCTCCTACGAGCAGTACTTC
CASSVSTGGSYEQYF
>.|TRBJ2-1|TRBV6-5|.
TGTGCCAGCAGTTATGTCCTGTCCGACATCCATGAGCAGTTCTTC
CASSYVLSDIHEQFF
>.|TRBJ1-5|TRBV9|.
TGTGCCAGCAGCGTAGGGCCGGGAAGCAATCAGCCCCAGCATTTT
CASSVGPGSNQPQHF
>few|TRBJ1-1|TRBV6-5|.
TGTGCCAGCAGTTACGGGGGTTCAGGGTTCACTGAAGCTTTCTTT
CASSYGGSGFTEAFF
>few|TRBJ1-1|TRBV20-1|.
TGCAGTGCTATCGGCGAGAGGGGCCTCGTCAACACTGAAGCTTTCTTT
CSAIGERGLVNTEAFF
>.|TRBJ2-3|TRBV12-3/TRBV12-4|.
TGTGCCAGCAGTCCTAGCGACGGGGTCACGCAGTATTTT
CASSPSDGVTQYF
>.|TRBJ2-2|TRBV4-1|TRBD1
TGCGCCAGCAGCCAACCCCTCAGGGGGCGCGGGGAGCTGTTTTTT
CASSQPLRGRGELFF
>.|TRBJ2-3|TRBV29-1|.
TGCAGCGTCCTATCGGTGACAGATACGCAGTATTTT
CSVLSVTDTQYF
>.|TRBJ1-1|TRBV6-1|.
TGTGCCAGCAGTGAAACACCCAGGGTCACTGAAGCTTTCTTT
CASSETPRVTEAFF